This record covers a single TCR beta chain. With 60 Vbeta and 13 Jbeta primers, the PCR was carried out. TCRdb's copy holds only in-frame clones and misses some; the assay was immunoSEQ multiplex PCR. Here the sample spans 120,000 to 150,000 clones, 75% to 80% being singletons. The CDR3 has 12 residues. Germline V gene data show CDR1 as SGHNT and CDR2 as YYREEE (reference sequence). The ends were cut back, 5 bases at V and 6 bases at J, with 10 bases in the middle. The source of the sample is a study of cytomegalovirus exposure and HLA in healthy donors. This sequence joins TRBV5-4 and TRBJ2-3; no reliable D call. The material sequenced was PBMCs. The TCR sequence derives from a woman aged 40-49 years in good health and CMV-seropositive. The chain's CDR3 is CASSLPGDTQYF. The CDR3 region has the DNA TGTGCCAGCAGTCTTCCCGGGGATACGCAGTATTTT.